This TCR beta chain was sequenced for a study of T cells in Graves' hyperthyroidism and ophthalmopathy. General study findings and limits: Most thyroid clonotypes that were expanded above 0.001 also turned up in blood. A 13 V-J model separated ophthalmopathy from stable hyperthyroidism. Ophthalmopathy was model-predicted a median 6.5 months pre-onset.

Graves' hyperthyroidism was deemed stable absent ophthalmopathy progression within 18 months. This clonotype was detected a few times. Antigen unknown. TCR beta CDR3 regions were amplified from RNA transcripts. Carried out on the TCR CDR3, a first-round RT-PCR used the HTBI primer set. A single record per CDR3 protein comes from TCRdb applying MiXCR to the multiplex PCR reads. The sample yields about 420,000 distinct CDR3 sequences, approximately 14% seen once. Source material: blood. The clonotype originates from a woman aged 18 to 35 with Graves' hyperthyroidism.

CDR3 sequence reads: CASTEEAGGPDTQYF. As DNA, the CDR3 is TGTGCCAGCACAGAAGAAGCGGGGGGTCCAGATACGCAGTATTTT. The genes are TRBV25-1 and TRBJ2-3; 9 bases fit TRBD2. The length of the CDR3 is 15 residues. Germline values: CDR1 MGHDK, CDR2 SYGVNS. V dropped 7 bases and J dropped 4; count of bases not matched to a gene: 9.